What follows are 5 T cell receptor beta chains derived from one specimen sequenced in a study of CXCR3-negative and CXCR3-positive naive CD8 T cells (dated by TCRdb to the late 2010s). Sequencing was performed on a NextSeq 550. The Human TCR Profiling Kit (MiLaboratory) was used to prepare UMI-labeled 5' RACE TRB cDNA libraries. TCRdb reprocessed the sequencing reads and holds a single record per CDR3 protein sequence, with no DNA. The sample table gives 70,000 to 95,000 distinct CDR3 sequences. Of the sample, roughly 1.8% falls within the top ten clones. Sequencing used naive CXCR3- CD8+ T cells from blood. In the paper's terms, the cell subset or site label means: CD45RO-CCR7+CD27+CD95- naive CD8+ T cells lacking CXCR3 (TNR3-). The receptors were gathered from a human donor in good health. Some clones in this sample may be carry-over from other donors' samples.

This sequence joins TRBV6-6 and TRBJ2-7; the D gene TCRdb calls, TRBD1, cannot be checked with no DNA. The CDR3 sequence is 14 residues long. Germline CDR1 and CDR2: MNHNY and SVGAGI (reference sequence). CDR3 protein: CASSPAGVAGEQYF.

CDR3: CASSGGPDSNQPQHF. The chain has TRBV7-9 and TRBJ1-5; no DNA is available, so the TRBD1 call from TCRdb remains unchecked. Germline values: CDR1 SEHNR, CDR2 FQNEAQ (reference sequence). The CDR3 contains 15 residues.

The chain's CDR3 is CASAGQAFRNTGELFF. V gene TRBV27 combines with J gene TRBJ2-2; absent DNA, TCRdb's TRBD1 call cannot be checked. Germline V gives CDR1 MNHEY, CDR2 SMNVEV (reference sequence). This CDR3 comprises 16 residues.

J is TRBJ2-2 and V is TRBV7-9. This CDR3 contains 17 residues. Germline lookup yields CDR1 SEHNR and CDR2 FQNEAQ (reference sequence). CDR3 sequence: CASSLGSIRTTTGELFF.

V and J are TRBV12-3 or TRBV12-4 and TRBJ2-7; as DNA is missing, the TRBD1 call by TCRdb cannot be tested. This CDR3 region has 14 residues. The CDR3 protein is CASRLAGGTYEQYF.